Shown below are 29 T cell receptor beta chains from a single sample sequenced in a study of cytomegalovirus exposure and HLA in healthy donors. Primers for the PCR totalled 60 Vbeta and 13 Jbeta. The method was immunoSEQ multiplex PCR; TCRdb's version includes in-frame clones alone and lacks a portion of them. This table holds more than 95,000 clones, 17% found once. The sample taken for sequencing was PBMCs. Receptors were obtained from a female donor in good health and CMV-seropositive.

The V gene is TRBV7-9, the J gene TRBJ1-1, with TRBD1 as a possible D gene (5 bases). The CDR3 runs to 16 residues. The V end was cut by 1 base, the J end by 8 bases, with 20 bases between. Germline CDR1 and CDR2: SEHNR and FQNEAQ (reference sequence). The CDR3 sequence: CASSLDQGAGAREAFF. CDR3 nucleotides: TGTGCCAGCAGCTTAGATCAGGGCGCGGGAGCAAGGGAAGCTTTCTTT.

This clone was detected a few times. This rearrangement joins TRBV18 to TRBJ2-5; TRBD2 matches 13 bases. Germline CDR1 and CDR2: KGHSH and LQKENI. This CDR3 has 16 amino acids. The V and J ends lost 5 bases and 2 bases, in that order; junction bases with no gene match: 5. CDR3 in DNA: TGTGCCAGCTCAAAACTAGCGGGAGGGCCACAAGAGACCCAGTACTTC. Its translation: CASSKLAGGPQETQYF.

This sequence joins TRBV7-2 and TRBJ2-1; 7 positions agree with TRBD2. With 7 bases clipped from V and 4 bases from J, the junction kept 10 bases outside the gene matches. Germline assignment: CDR1 SGHTA and CDR2 FQGNSA. This CDR3 contains 15 residues. CDR3 loop: CASTSWASGYNEQFF. CDR3 DNA sequence: TGTGCCAGCACCTCATGGGCTAGCGGATACAATGAGCAGTTCTTC.

V and J are TRBV4-2 and TRBJ2-3; tentative D call: TRBD2 (5 bases). CDR1 and CDR2 (germline): LGHNA, YNFKEQ. The V and J ends lost 1 base and 0 bases respectively, with 8 bases between them. CDR3 size: 15 residues. CDR3 DNA: TGTGCCAGCAGCCAAGCCCTAGCCAGCACAGATACGCAGTATTTT. The encoded protein is CASSQALASTDTQYF.

A few counts support this clone. J is TRBJ1-1 and V is TRBV29-1; D might be TRBD1 (6 bases). CDR3 length: 14 amino acids. Germline V lookup: CDR1 SQVTM, CDR2 ANQGSEA. V dropped 5 bases and J dropped 4 bases, with 17 bases sitting between them. CDR3: CSVFSPGDGTEAFF. The DNA of the CDR3 is TGCAGCGTTTTCTCCCCAGGGGACGGCACTGAAGCTTTCTTT.

This clone came up a few times. CDR3 loop: CASSEKTEAGYEQYF. CDR3 in DNA: TGCGCCAGCAGCGAGAAGACGGAGGCTGGCTACGAGCAGTACTTC. The J gene is TRBJ2-7, the V gene TRBV10-1, with a possible D match to TRBD2 (5 bases). Germline V gene data show CDR1 as WNHNN and CDR2 as SYGVQD (reference sequence). This CDR3 contains 15 residues. The V end lost 6 bases, the J end lost 3 bases, and 18 bases lay between the germline ends.

This chain connects TRBV5-6 to TRBJ1-1, with 8 bases that match TRBD1. The germline V gene encodes CDR1 SGHDT and CDR2 YYEEEE. The CDR3 is 16 amino acids. Germline trimming cut 0 bases from V and 4 bases from J; bases unmatched to any gene: 8. CDR3 in amino acids: CASSLADTGGGTEAFF. In DNA form, the CDR3 reads TGTGCCAGCAGCTTGGCGGATACAGGGGGGGGCACTGAAGCTTTCTTT.

The V and J genes are TRBV19 and TRBJ1-6, with a tentative D call TRBD1 (6 bases). The CDR3 runs to 15 residues. Trimming took off 5 bases at V and 8 bases at J, with 16 bases between the two ends. Germline-derived CDR1 and CDR2 are LNHDA and SQIVND (reference sequence). The CDR3 nucleotides read TGTGCCAGTAGTGACAGGCCTACCAGTGATTCACCCCTCCACTTT. Its translation: CASSDRPTSDSPLHF. Looking up the rest from reference TRBV19 and TRBJ1-6 gives the full variable domain: DGGITQSPKYLFRKEGQNVTLSCEQNLNHDAMYWYRQDPGQGLRLIYYSQIVNDFQKGDIAEGYSVSREKKESFPLTVTSAQKNPTAFYLCASSDRPTSDSPLHFGNGTRLTVT.

The chain couples TRBV5-4 to TRBJ1-6, with 7 nucleotides matching TRBD1. The germline V gene encodes CDR1 SGHNT and CDR2 YYREEE (reference sequence). CDR3 length equals 14 residues. The V gene end was trimmed by 4 bases and the J gene end by 7 bases; junction bases not matched to a gene: 5. In nucleotides, the CDR3 is TGTGCCAGCAGCGCGGACAGGAGAAATTCACCCCTCCACTTT. It codes for CASSADRRNSPLHF. Full variable domain (outside the CDR3, taken from reference TRBV5-4 and TRBJ1-6): ETGVTQSPTHLIKTRGQQVTLRCSSQSGHNTVSWYQQALGQGPQFIFQYYREEENGRGNFPPRFSGLQFPNYSSELNVNALELDDSALYLCASSADRRNSPLHFGNGTRLTVT.

This clone came up a few times. This sequence joins TRBV4-2 and TRBJ2-5; 9 positions agree with TRBD2. V was pared by 1 base and J by 2 bases, with 14 bases of the junction left unmatched. The CDR3 totals 19 residues. Germline V gene lookup returns CDR1 LGHNA and CDR2 YNFKEQ. The CDR3 DNA reads as TGTGCCAGCAGCCAAGGTCTAGCGGGGAACATTATTACACAAGAGACCCAGTACTTC. This gives the protein CASSQGLAGNIITQETQYF.

The chain couples TRBV9 to TRBJ1-6; 7 bases align to TRBD1. CDR3 length equals 16 residues. Germline lookup yields CDR1 SGDLS and CDR2 YYNGEE. With 4 bases clipped from V and 7 bases from J, the junction kept 11 bases outside the gene matches. The DNA of the CDR3 is TGTGCCAGCAGCCCAACCCCCGGGACAGAGAATTCACCCCTCCACTTT. Translation gives CASSPTPGTENSPLHF.

Points on this clone: The sample contains more than one DNA sequence encoding this CDR3. The chain is built from TRBV5-8 and TRBJ1-3; D not certain. The germline V gene has CDR1 SGHTS and CDR2 YDEGEE. The V end lost 3 bases, the J end lost 1 base, and 8 bases lay between the germline ends. The CDR3 extends over 14 amino acids. The CDR3 loop is CASSSDSSGNTIYF. The CDR3 DNA sequence: TGTGCCAGCAGCTCGGACTCATCTGGAAACACCATATATTTT.

In this sample, this clone turned up many times. The chain couples TRBV7-6 to TRBJ2-2, with TRBD2 matching 7 bases. Trimming removed 4 bases from V and 4 bases from J; junction bases left unmatched: 9. Germline V gives CDR1 SGHVS, CDR2 FNYEAQ. CDR3 length equals 16 residues. The CDR3: CASSSLVGEGTGELFF. In nucleotides, the CDR3 is TGTGCCAGCAGCTCCCTCGTAGGGGAGGGCACCGGGGAGCTGTTTTTT.

Remarks on this clone: At one end the junction does not follow the germline gene, possibly because of a read error. The V and J genes are TRBV7-7 and TRBJ2-3; 10 bases match TRBD2. Germline V gene lookup returns CDR1 SSHAT and CDR2 FNYEAQ (reference sequence). CDR3 length: 14 amino acids. CDR3 DNA sequence: TGTGCTAGCAGCCAAGCGGGAGGGGCAGATACGCAGTATTTT. Amino acid sequence: CASSQAGGADTQYF.

V usage is TRBV6-6 and J usage is TRBJ1-5, with 10 bases that match TRBD1. Germline-derived CDR1 and CDR2 are MNHNY and SVGAGI (reference sequence). Unmatched junction bases numbered 7, after V lost 6 bases and J lost 2 bases. The CDR3 spans 16 residues. The chain's CDR3 is CASRSTGTGGNQPQHF. The CDR3 coding sequence is TGTGCCAGCAGATCAACCGGGACAGGGGGCAATCAGCCCCAGCATTTT.

Here the CDR3 DNA reads TGTGCCAGCAGCTCTAACATTAACAGGGGGCGGTATCTACGTGCTGAGCAGTACTTC. As protein: CASSSNINRGRYLRAEQYF. The chain couples TRBV5-6 to TRBJ2-7, with 9 bases fitting TRBD1. Germline V gene data show CDR1 as SGHDT and CDR2 as YYEEEE. The trim removed 3 bases at V and 7 bases at J, leaving 23 bases unmatched. The CDR3 sequence is 19 residues long.

The chain is built from TRBV5-1 and TRBJ2-3; D is possibly TRBD2 (7 bases). The V end was cut by 2 bases, the J end by 2 bases, with 12 bases between. This CDR3 region has 15 residues. CDR1 is SGHRS and CDR2 is YFSETQ in the germline V gene. CDR3 DNA: TGCGCCAGCAGCTTAGGCGGGGGCATCACAGATACGCAGTATTTT. Its translation is CASSLGGGITDTQYF.

This sequence joins TRBV7-9 and TRBJ2-3; D remains ambiguous. V was shortened by 3 bases and J by 5 bases, with 3 bases between the two germline ends. Per germline, CDR1 SEHNR and CDR2 FQNEAQ (reference sequence). CDR3 size: 11 residues. The CDR3 nucleotides read TGTGCCAGCAGCTTTCGAGATACGCAGTATTTT. It translates to CASSFRDTQYF.

CDR3 amino acids: CASSRRGGGDHSYEQYF. The CDR3 DNA follows: TGTGCCAGCAGCCGCCGTGGGGGGGGCGATCATTCCTACGAGCAGTACTTC. The gene calls are TRBV13 and TRBJ2-7; TRBD2 is a possible D gene (7 bases). The length of the CDR3 is 17 residues. Germline V gene sequence: CDR1 PRHDT, CDR2 FYEKMQ (reference sequence). The V and J ends lost 5 bases and 1 base respectively, with 21 bases between them. Variable domain in full (rest from reference TRBV13 and TRBJ2-7): AAGVIQSPRHLIKEKRETATLKCYPIPRHDTVYWYQQGPGQDPQFLISFYEKMQSDKGSIPDRFSAQQFSDYHSELNMSSLELGDSALYFCASSRRGGGDHSYEQYFGPGTRLTVT.

This clone came up a few times. J is TRBJ2-5 and V is TRBV5-1; the match to TRBD1 covers 9 bases. The CDR3 consists of 14 residues. The germline V gene has CDR1 SGHRS and CDR2 YFSETQ. V lost 2 bases, J lost 4 bases, and 3 bases stayed unmatched. CDR3 protein: CASSLRTGAETQYF. The CDR3 region has the DNA TGCGCCAGCAGCTTAAGGACAGGGGCAGAGACCCAGTACTTC. The complete variable domain, with remaining parts taken from reference TRBV5-1 and TRBJ2-5, reads KAGVTQTPRYLIKTRGQQVTLSCSPISGHRSVSWYQQTPGQGLQFLFEYFSETQRNKGNFPGRFSGRQFSNSRSEMNVSTLELGDSALYLCASSLRTGAETQYFGPGTRLLVL.

This clone occurred a few times. The J gene is TRBJ2-7, the V gene TRBV5-1; 8 bases fit TRBD1. V was pared by 5 bases and J by 9 bases, with 7 bases of the junction left unmatched. The germline CDR1 and CDR2 sequences are SGHRS and YFSETQ. This CDR3 comprises 12 residues. The CDR3 nucleotides read TGCGCCAGCAGTTTGACAGGGGAAGCGCAGTACTTC. Its translation is CASSLTGEAQYF.

This clone was observed a handful of times. One end of the junction fails to match germline, which may point to a read error. The V gene is TRBV18, the J gene TRBJ2-5; perhaps TRBD1 as D (6 bases). Germline assignment: CDR1 KGHSH and CDR2 LQKENI. The CDR3 contains 14 residues. This chain's CDR3 is CASSPLDSQETQYF. The DNA for the CDR3 is TGTGCCAGCTCCCCACTGGACAGCCAAGAGACCCAGTACTTC.

This clone was detected only a few times. The V and J genes are TRBV2 and TRBJ2-7; TRBD2 agrees at 9 bases. Germline values: CDR1 SNHLY, CDR2 FYNNEI. J gave up 7 bases and V 8 bases, and 9 bases lay outside the gene matches. The CDR3 runs 13 residues. The CDR3 nucleotides are TGTGCCAGCGGGCGGGGGGGCCTAATAGAGCAGTACTTC. This translates into CASGRGGLIEQYF.

The V and J genes are TRBV13 and TRBJ1-5, with 10 bases matching TRBD1. Losses at the gene ends were 4 bases for V and 3 bases for J; bases not matched to a gene: 3. The CDR3 runs 15 residues. CDR1 and CDR2 (germline): PRHDT, FYEKMQ (reference sequence). CDR3 amino acids: CASSSGTGANQPQHF. The CDR3 DNA sequence: TGTGCCAGCAGCTCCGGGACAGGGGCCAATCAGCCCCAGCATTTT.

This clone was picked up a small number of times. V is TRBV5-6 and J is TRBJ1-2; D gene uncertain. CDR1 and CDR2 (germline): SGHDT, YYEEEE. V was shortened by 2 bases and J by 0 bases, with 20 bases between the two germline ends. The CDR3 consists of 18 residues. As DNA, the CDR3 is TGTGCCAGCAGCTTCTCTGGTGGCCGGCCCCGGGCTAACTATGGCTACACCTTC. Protein sequence: CASSFSGGRPRANYGYTF. Full variable domain (missing parts from reference TRBV5-6 and TRBJ1-2): DAGVTQSPTHLIKTRGQQVTLRCSPKSGHDTVSWYQQALGQGPQFIFQYYEEEERQRGNFPDRFSGHQFPNYSSELNVNALLLGDSALYLCASSFSGGRPRANYGYTFGSGTRLTVV.

J is TRBJ1-1 and V is TRBV25-1, with D hard to call. V lost 9 bases and J 3 bases, leaving 20 bases between the germline ends. Germline lookup yields CDR1 MGHDK and CDR2 SYGVNS. The CDR3 runs to 15 residues. CDR3 in amino acids: CASLAGSINYTEAFF. The CDR3 coding sequence is TGTGCCAGTCTAGCCGGGTCGATCAATTACACTGAAGCTTTCTTT.

This clone was found a few times. V is TRBV5-1 and J is TRBJ2-3; a weak D match, TRBD2 (5 bases). Germline V gene lookup returns CDR1 SGHRS and CDR2 YFSETQ. This CDR3 is built from 16 residues. Between the trimmed V and J ends, which lost 0 bases and 7 bases, there was a span of 18 bases. The CDR3 DNA follows: TGCGCCAGCAGCTTGGAGGCGGGCCCGCCTTTTTATACGCAGTATTTT. Its protein is CASSLEAGPPFYTQYF.

This clone was detected only a few times. This chain links TRBV4-3 with TRBJ1-5; 7 positions agree with TRBD1. V dropped 4 bases and J dropped 6; count of bases not matched to a gene: 3. The V gene's germline CDR1 is LGHNA and CDR2 YSLEER. The CDR3 runs 13 residues. The CDR3 region is CASSRDRVQPQHF. The CDR3 DNA is TGCGCCAGCAGCCGAGACAGGGTTCAGCCCCAGCATTTT.

This rearrangement joins TRBV7-9 to TRBJ2-7; 8 bases match TRBD1. Germline CDR1 reads SEHNR; CDR2 reads FQNEAQ (reference sequence). The CDR3 is 13 residues long. The V gene end was trimmed by 4 bases and the J gene end by 3 bases; junction bases not matched to a gene: 2. For the CDR3, the DNA is TGTGCCAGCAGCTCACAGGGGGGCTACGAGCAGTACTTC. It codes for CASSSQGGYEQYF.